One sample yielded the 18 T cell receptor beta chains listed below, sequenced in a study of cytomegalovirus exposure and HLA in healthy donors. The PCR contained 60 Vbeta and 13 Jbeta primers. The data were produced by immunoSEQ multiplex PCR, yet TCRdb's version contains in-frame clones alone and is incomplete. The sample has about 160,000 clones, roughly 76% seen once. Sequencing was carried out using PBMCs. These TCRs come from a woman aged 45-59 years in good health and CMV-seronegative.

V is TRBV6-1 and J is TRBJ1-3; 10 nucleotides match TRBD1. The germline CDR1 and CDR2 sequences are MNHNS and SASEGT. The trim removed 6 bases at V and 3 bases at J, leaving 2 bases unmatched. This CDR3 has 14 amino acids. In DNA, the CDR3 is TGTGCCAGCAGCGGACAGGGGGATGGAAACACCATATATTTT. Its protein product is CASSGQGDGNTIYF.

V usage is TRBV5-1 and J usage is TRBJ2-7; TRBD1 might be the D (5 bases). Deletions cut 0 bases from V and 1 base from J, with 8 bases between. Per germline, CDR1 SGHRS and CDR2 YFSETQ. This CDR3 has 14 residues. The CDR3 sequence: CASSLDRRSYEQYF. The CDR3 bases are TGCGCCAGCAGCTTGGACAGGAGATCCTACGAGCAGTACTTC.

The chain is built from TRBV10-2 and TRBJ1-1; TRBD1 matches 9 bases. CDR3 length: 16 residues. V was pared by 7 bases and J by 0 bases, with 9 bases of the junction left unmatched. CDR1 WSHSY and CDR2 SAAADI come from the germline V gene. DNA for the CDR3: TGCGCCAGCACCGTGGGACAGGGAATGGTGAACACTGAAGCTTTCTTT. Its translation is CASTVGQGMVNTEAFF.

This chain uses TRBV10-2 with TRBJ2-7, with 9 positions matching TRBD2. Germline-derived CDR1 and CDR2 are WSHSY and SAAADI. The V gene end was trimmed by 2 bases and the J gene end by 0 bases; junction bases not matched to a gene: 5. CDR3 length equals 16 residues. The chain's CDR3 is CASSEPAGGPSYEQYF. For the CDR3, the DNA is TGCGCCAGCAGTGAGCCAGCGGGAGGCCCCTCCTACGAGCAGTACTTC.

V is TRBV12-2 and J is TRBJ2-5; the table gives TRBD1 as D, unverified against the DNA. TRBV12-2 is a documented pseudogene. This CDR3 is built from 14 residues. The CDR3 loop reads CASRLGHNQETQYF. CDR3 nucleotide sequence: TGTGCAAGTCGCTTGGGGCACAATCAAGAGACCCAGTACTTC.

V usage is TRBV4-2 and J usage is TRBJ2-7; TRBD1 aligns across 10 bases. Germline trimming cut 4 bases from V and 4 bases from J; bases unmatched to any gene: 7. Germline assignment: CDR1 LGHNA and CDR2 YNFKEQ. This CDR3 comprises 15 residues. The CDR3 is CASSLDRGQGYEQYF. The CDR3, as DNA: TGTGCCAGCAGCCTAGACAGGGGGCAGGGGTACGAGCAGTACTTC.

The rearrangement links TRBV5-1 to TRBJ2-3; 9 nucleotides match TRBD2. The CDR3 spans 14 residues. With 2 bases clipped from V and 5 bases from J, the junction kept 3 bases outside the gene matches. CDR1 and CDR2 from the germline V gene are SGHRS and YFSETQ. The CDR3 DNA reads TGCGCCAGCAGCTTTAGCGGGAGAGGAGATACGCAGTATTTT. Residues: CASSFSGRGDTQYF.

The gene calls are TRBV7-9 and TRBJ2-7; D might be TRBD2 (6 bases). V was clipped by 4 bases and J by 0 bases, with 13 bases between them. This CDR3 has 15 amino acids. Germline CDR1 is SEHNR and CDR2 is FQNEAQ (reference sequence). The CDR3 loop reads CASSSEDYISYEQYF. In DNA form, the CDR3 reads TGTGCCAGCAGCTCCGAGGACTACATCTCCTACGAGCAGTACTTC.

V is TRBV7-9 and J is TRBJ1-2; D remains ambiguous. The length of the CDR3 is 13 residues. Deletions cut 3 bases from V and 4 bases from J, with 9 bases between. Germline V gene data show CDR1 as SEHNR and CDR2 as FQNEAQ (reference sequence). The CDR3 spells CASSFVGSYGYTF. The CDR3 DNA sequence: TGTGCCAGCAGCTTCGTAGGGAGCTATGGCTACACCTTC. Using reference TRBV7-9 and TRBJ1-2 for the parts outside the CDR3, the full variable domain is DTGVSQNPRHKITKRGQNVTFRCDPISEHNRLYWYRQTLGQGPEFLTYFQNEAQLEKSRLLSDRFSAERPKGSFSTLEIQRTEQGDSAMYLCASSFVGSYGYTFGSGTRLTVV.

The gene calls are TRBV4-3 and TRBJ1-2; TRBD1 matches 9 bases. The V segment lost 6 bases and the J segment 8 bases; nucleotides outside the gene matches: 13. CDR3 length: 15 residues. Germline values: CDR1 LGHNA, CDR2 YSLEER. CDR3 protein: CASSPGQGILQGYTF. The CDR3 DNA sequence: TGCGCCAGCAGTCCGGGACAGGGCATTTTACAGGGCTACACCTTC.

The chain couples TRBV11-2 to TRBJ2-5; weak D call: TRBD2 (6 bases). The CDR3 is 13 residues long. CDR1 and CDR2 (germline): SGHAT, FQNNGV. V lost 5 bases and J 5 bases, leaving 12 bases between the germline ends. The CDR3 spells CASSPGEFETQYF. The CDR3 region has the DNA TGTGCCAGCAGCCCGGGAGAATTTGAGACCCAGTACTTC. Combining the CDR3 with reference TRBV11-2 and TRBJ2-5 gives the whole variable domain EAGVAQSPRYKIIEKRQSVAFWCNPISGHATLYWYQQILGQGPKLLIQFQNNGVVDDSQLPKDRFSAERLKGVDSTLKIQPAKLEDSAVYLCASSPGEFETQYFGPGTRLLVL.

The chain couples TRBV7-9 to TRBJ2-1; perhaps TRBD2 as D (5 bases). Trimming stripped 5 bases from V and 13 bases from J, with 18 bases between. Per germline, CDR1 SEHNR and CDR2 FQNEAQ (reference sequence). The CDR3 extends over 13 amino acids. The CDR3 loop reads CASSPNPSRGQFF. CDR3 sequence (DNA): TGTGCCAGCAGCCCAAACCCAAGTCGGGGACAGTTCTTC.

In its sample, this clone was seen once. The CDR3 reads CASSLSQGVTEAFF. The CDR3 DNA is TGTGCCAGCAGTTTATCGCAGGGTGTCACTGAAGCTTTCTTT. The rearrangement joins TRBV27 to TRBJ1-1, with D tentatively TRBD1 (5 bases). The CDR3 length is 14 residues. Trimming removed 0 bases from V and 4 bases from J, with 9 bases in between. Germline CDR1 MNHEY, CDR2 SMNVEV (reference sequence).

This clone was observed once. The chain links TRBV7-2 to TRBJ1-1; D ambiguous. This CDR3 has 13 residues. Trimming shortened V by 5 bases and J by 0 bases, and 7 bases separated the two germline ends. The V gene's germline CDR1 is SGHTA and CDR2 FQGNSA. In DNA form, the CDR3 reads TGTGCCAGCAGCCGTAATCTGAACACTGAAGCTTTCTTT. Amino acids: CASSRNLNTEAFF. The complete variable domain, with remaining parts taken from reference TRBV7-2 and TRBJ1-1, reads GAGVSQSPSNKVTEKGKDVELRCDPISGHTALYWYRQSLGQGLEFLIYFQGNSAPDKSGLPSDRFSAERTGGSVSTLTIQRTQQEDSAVYLCASSRNLNTEAFFGQGTRLTVV.

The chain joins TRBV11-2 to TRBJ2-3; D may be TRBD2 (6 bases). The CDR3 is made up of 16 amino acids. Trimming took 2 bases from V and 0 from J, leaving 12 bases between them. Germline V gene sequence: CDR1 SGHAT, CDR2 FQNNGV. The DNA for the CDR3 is TGTGCCAGCAGCTTACGGATCAGCGGGAGCACAGATACGCAGTATTTT. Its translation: CASSLRISGSTDTQYF.

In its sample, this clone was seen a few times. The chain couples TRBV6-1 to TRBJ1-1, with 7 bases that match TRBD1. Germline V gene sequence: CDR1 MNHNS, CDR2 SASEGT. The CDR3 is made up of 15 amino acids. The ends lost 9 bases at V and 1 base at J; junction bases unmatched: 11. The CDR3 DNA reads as TGTGCCAGTCGGATCGACTACAGGGGGAACACTGAAGCTTTCTTT. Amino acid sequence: CASRIDYRGNTEAFF.

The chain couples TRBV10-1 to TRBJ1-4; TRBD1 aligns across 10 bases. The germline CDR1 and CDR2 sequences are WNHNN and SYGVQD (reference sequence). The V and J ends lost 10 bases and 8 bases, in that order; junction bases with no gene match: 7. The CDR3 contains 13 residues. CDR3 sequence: CAMRTGGLEKLFF. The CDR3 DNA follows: TGCGCCATGAGGACAGGGGGATTGGAAAAACTGTTTTTT.

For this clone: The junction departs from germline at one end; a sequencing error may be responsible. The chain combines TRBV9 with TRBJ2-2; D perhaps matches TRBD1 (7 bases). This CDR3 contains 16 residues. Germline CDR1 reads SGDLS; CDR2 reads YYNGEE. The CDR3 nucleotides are TGTGCCAGCAGCGGGGGGGCAGGGGGAGTCCCCGGGGAGTTGTTTTTT. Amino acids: CASSGGAGGVPGELFF.